This T cell receptor (beta chain) was documented in a study of high-grade serous ovarian cancer treatment subgroups. Regarding the study as a whole: Repertoire similarity ranged 0.11 to 0.79 between tumors of one patient.

Tumor samples were obtained before definitive surgery or chemotherapy. Germline V gives CDR1 SGHRS, CDR2 YFSETQ. The trim removed 3 bases at V and 6 bases at J, leaving 8 bases unmatched. The CDR3 consists of 15 residues. Concerning this clone itself: The antigen is unknown.

The repertoire was sequenced with immunoSEQ multiplex PCR; TCRdb's copy has only in-frame clones and lacks some. The repertoire includes about 9,000 clones, about two thirds of them detected once, and roughly 10% sits in the top ten. Sequencing was performed on tumor tissue. V usage is TRBV5-1 and J usage is TRBJ2-1; TRBD1 aligns across 8 bases. This TCR was recovered from a human donor with high-grade serous ovarian cancer. CDR3 coding DNA: TGCGCCAGCAGCTCTTCGACAGGGGTTGGCAATGAGCAGTTCTTC. Its translation: CASSSSTGVGNEQFF.